This T cell receptor beta chain appears in the sequencing data of a study of siplizumab effects on memory and regulatory T cells. Assay: immunoSEQ multiplex PCR; the TCRdb copy retains only in-frame clones and omits some. The sample shows 60,000 or so clones, about 92% of them seen only once. This clone was detected only a few times. Its antigen is not identified. General study results and limits: Among mappable alloreactive CD4+ clones, the Treg-derived fraction averaged approximately 75% with siplizumab versus more than 25% in controls.

The ends were cut back, 1 base at V and 6 bases at J, with 3 bases in the middle. The CDR3 covers 12 residues. CDR1 SEHNR and CDR2 FQNEAQ come from the germline V gene (reference sequence). J is TRBJ2-2 and V is TRBV7-9; D gene uncertain. Input material: CD8+ T cells sorted from blood. The TCR sequence derives from a human donor in good health. The CDR3 is CASSLVPGELFF. CDR3 coding DNA: TGTGCCAGCAGCTTAGTCCCCGGGGAGCTGTTTTTT. Variable domain in full (rest from reference TRBV7-9 and TRBJ2-2): DTGVSQNPRHKITKRGQNVTFRCDPISEHNRLYWYRQTLGQGPEFLTYFQNEAQLEKSRLLSDRFSAERPKGSFSTLEIQRTEQGDSAMYLCASSLVPGELFFGEGSRLTVL.